The text below deals with one T cell receptor beta chain. The source of the sample is a study of technical replicates of blood from a few donors. Libraries were prepared by immunoSEQ multiplex PCR; TCRdb keeps only in-frame clonotypes and omits some of them. The repertoire holds 45,000 to 55,000 clones, 94% seen once, with around 0.2% in the top ten. Material for sequencing was T cells isolated from PBMCs. This sequence originates from a human donor in good health.

The DNA of the CDR3 is TGTGCCAGCAGCTTAGCCGGGGGACTAGCCTCGTCTCCGGCCTACGAGCAGTACTTC. Translated, it gives CASSLAGGLASSPAYEQYF. This sequence joins TRBV11-1 and TRBJ2-7, with 9 bases fitting TRBD2. The CDR3 is 19 amino acids. Germline CDR1 is SGHAT and CDR2 is FQDESV (reference sequence). Germline trimming cut 0 bases from V and 2 bases from J; bases unmatched to any gene: 14.